Listed here are 25 T cell receptor beta chains from one sample, sequenced in a study of cytomegalovirus exposure and HLA in healthy donors. The PCR contained 60 Vbeta and 13 Jbeta primers. The assay was immunoSEQ multiplex PCR, and TCRdb's table has in-frame clones only and misses some. The data show 150,000 to 200,000 clones, approximately 82% seen once. Sequenced material: PBMCs. The receptor set was obtained from a woman aged 18-30 years in good health and CMV-seropositive.

The chain joins TRBV4-2 to TRBJ1-4; the D gene is possibly TRBD1 (6 bases). The CDR3 is 16 amino acids. V gave up 1 base and J gave up 8 bases, with 17 bases separating them. The V gene's germline CDR1 is LGHNA and CDR2 YNFKEQ. DNA of the CDR3: TGTGCCAGCAGCCAAGTATTGGCAGGGGCGGGCGAAAAACTGTTTTTT. Encoded protein: CASSQVLAGAGEKLFF.

This clone was seen more than once but under ten times. The V gene is TRBV7-3, the J gene TRBJ2-3; D is possibly TRBD2 (6 bases). Germline assignment: CDR1 SGHTA and CDR2 FQGTGA. Between the trimmed V and J ends, which lost 5 bases and 3 bases, there was a span of 18 bases. CDR3 length: 16 residues. The CDR3 reads CASSPRAGPATDTQYF. The CDR3 DNA follows: TGTGCCAGCAGCCCCCGGGCGGGGCCAGCTACAGATACGCAGTATTTT. The full variable domain, completed using reference TRBV7-3 and TRBJ2-3, is GAGVSQTPSNKVTEKGKYVELRCDPISGHTALYWYRQSLGQGPEFLIYFQGTGAADDSGLPNDRFFAVRPEGSVSTLKIQRTERGDSAVYLCASSPRAGPATDTQYFGPGTRLTVL.

This chain connects TRBV7-5 to TRBJ2-7; the table's TRBD2 call for D was not verified on the DNA. TRBV7-5 is recorded as a pseudogene. CDR3 length: 19 residues. Here the CDR3 reads CVRSLSCSLLTSGAYEQYF. The DNA for the CDR3 is TGTGTCAGAAGCTTAAGCTGTTCGCTTTTGACTAGCGGGGCTTACGAGCAGTACTTC.

This chain connects TRBV9 to TRBJ2-4; tentatively, D is TRBD2 (6 bases). The germline V and J ends were trimmed by 3 bases and 0 bases, with 10 bases remaining between them. The CDR3 runs 15 residues. Germline CDR1 is SGDLS and CDR2 is YYNGEE. The CDR3 nucleotides read TGTGCCAGCAGCGGCGGGGTGCTAGCCAAAAACATTCAGTACTTC. Translated, it gives CASSGGVLAKNIQYF.

This clone was seen more than once but under ten times. This chain joins TRBV9 and TRBJ1-2; 7 bases are a match to TRBD1. V shed 4 bases and J 4 bases; nucleotides not matched to a gene: 7. This CDR3 region has 14 residues. The V gene's germline CDR1 is SGDLS and CDR2 YYNGEE. This chain's CDR3 is CASSSLTGLYGYTF. In nucleotides, the CDR3 is TGTGCCAGCAGCTCCCTGACAGGGCTCTATGGCTACACCTTC.

DNA of the CDR3: TGCGCCAGCCGCGGGAACTTGGGAGAGCAGTACTTC. Its protein product is CASRGNLGEQYF. This chain connects TRBV5-1 to TRBJ2-7; the D gene is possibly TRBD2 (6 bases). Trimming took off 7 bases at V and 7 bases at J, with 15 bases between the two ends. The CDR3 is made up of 12 amino acids. Germline CDR1 reads SGHRS; CDR2 reads YFSETQ.

This clone was observed once. The chain recombines TRBV7-8 with TRBJ2-1; TRBD2 matches at 13 bases. Germline V gene lookup returns CDR1 SGHVS and CDR2 FQNEAQ. The J segment lost 6 bases and the V segment lost 2 bases, leaving 4 bases of the junction unmatched. This CDR3 spans 16 amino acids. The CDR3 bases are TGTGCCAGCAGCTTACCGCGACTAGCGGGGGGCAATGAGCAGTTCTTC. Its protein is CASSLPRLAGGNEQFF.

This clone has a handful of counts. This sequence joins TRBV6-6 and TRBJ2-5; perhaps TRBD2 as D (7 bases). The CDR3 is 14 amino acids. Trimming pared 4 bases from V and 2 bases from J, leaving 11 bases between. The V gene's germline CDR1 is MNHNY and CDR2 SVGAGI (reference sequence). Here the CDR3 reads CASSFGGRQETQYF. The CDR3 coding sequence is TGTGCCAGCAGTTTCGGGGGGCGGCAAGAGACCCAGTACTTC.

The chain employs TRBV7-9 and TRBJ1-5; weak D call: TRBD1 (6 bases). V gave up 5 bases and J gave up 5 bases, with 10 bases separating them. The CDR3 sequence is 13 residues long. The V gene's germline CDR1 is SEHNR and CDR2 FQNEAQ (reference sequence). This CDR3 is CASSRGADQPQHF. CDR3 DNA sequence: TGTGCCAGCAGCCGGGGGGCCGATCAGCCCCAGCATTTT.

The V call is TRBV4-1, the J call TRBJ1-1; perhaps TRBD1 as D (6 bases). The V and J ends lost 1 base and 0 bases respectively, with 12 bases between them. This CDR3 contains 16 residues. CDR1 and CDR2 from the germline V gene are MGHRA and YSYEKL. CDR3 sequence (DNA): TGCGCCAGCAGCCAAGTGGGGACACCCTTGAACACTGAAGCTTTCTTT. This gives the protein CASSQVGTPLNTEAFF.

The chain is built from TRBV6-6 and TRBJ2-5; D not certain. The CDR3 has 14 amino acids. Per germline, CDR1 MNHNY and CDR2 SVGAGI (reference sequence). V lost 2 bases, J lost 2 bases, and 9 bases lay in between. Here the CDR3 DNA reads TGTGCCAGCAGTTACCACCTCGGTCAAGAGACCCAGTACTTC. It encodes CASSYHLGQETQYF.

The chain links TRBV2 to TRBJ1-1, with 9 positions matching TRBD1. The CDR3 is made up of 15 amino acids. J lost 6 bases, V lost 6 bases, and 11 bases had no gene match. Germline values: CDR1 SNHLY, CDR2 FYNNEI. CDR3 nucleotide sequence: TGTGCCAGCAGAGCCACTACCGGGACAGGGTCTGAAGCTTTCTTT. It specifies CASRATTGTGSEAFF.

The chain couples TRBV14 to TRBJ2-5, with TRBD2 matching over 15 bases. The V gene's germline CDR1 is SGHDN and CDR2 FVKESK. CDR3 length: 19 residues. Trimming at V came to 1 base and at J to 1 base, leaving 7 bases not matched to a gene. As DNA, the CDR3 is TGTGCCAGCAGCCAAGGAGGGACTAGCGGGGGGTTTATCCAAGAGACCCAGTACTTC. This gives the protein CASSQGGTSGGFIQETQYF.

The chain employs TRBV6-4 and TRBJ1-1; D is undetermined. The germline V and J ends were trimmed by 6 bases and 4 bases, with 18 bases remaining between them. Germline V gene sequence: CDR1 MRHNA, CDR2 SNTAGT. The CDR3 runs to 15 residues. The DNA for the CDR3 is TGTGCCAGCAGCGCGGAGGCAGGTCCCACCACTGAAGCTTTCTTT. Translating it yields CASSAEAGPTTEAFF.

A few counts support this clone. This chain uses TRBV18 with TRBJ2-3, with 8 nucleotides matching TRBD1. CDR1 and CDR2 (germline): KGHSH, LQKENI. The CDR3 runs 16 residues. J lost 4 bases, V lost 4 bases, and 10 bases had no gene match. CDR3 in amino acids: CASSLRTGRAADTQYF. In DNA form, the CDR3 reads TGTGCCAGCTCACTACGGACAGGGAGAGCAGCAGATACGCAGTATTTT.

The chain uses TRBV29-1 and TRBJ2-2; the match to TRBD2 covers 9 bases. CDR3 length: 14 residues. The J segment lost 6 bases and the V segment lost 4 bases, leaving 6 bases of the junction unmatched. Germline lookup yields CDR1 SQVTM and CDR2 ANQGSEA. The CDR3 is CSVAPGGGAGELFF. The CDR3 DNA sequence: TGCAGCGTTGCACCGGGCGGGGGGGCCGGGGAGCTGTTTTTT.

The chain has TRBV30 and TRBJ1-1, with 7 bases matching TRBD1. The CDR3 has 13 residues. CDR1 and CDR2 from the germline V gene are GTSNPN and SVGIG (reference sequence). J gave up 7 bases and V 4 bases, and 9 bases lay outside the gene matches. The CDR3 loop is CAWTLSRQGEAFF. Written as DNA, the CDR3 is TGTGCCTGGACCCTCTCCCGACAGGGTGAAGCTTTCTTT.

The chain couples TRBV6-5 to TRBJ1-2, with TRBD1 identical over 7 bases. This CDR3 has 15 residues. Per germline, CDR1 MNHEY and CDR2 SVGAGI. The V gene end was trimmed by 5 bases and the J gene end by 4 bases; junction bases not matched to a gene: 10. The CDR3 loop reads CASSLDPTGAYGYTF. CDR3 bases: TGTGCCAGCAGTCTGGACCCAACAGGGGCCTATGGCTACACCTTC.

This rearrangement joins TRBV11-2 to TRBJ1-1; the D gene is possibly TRBD1 (5 bases). Per the germline V gene, CDR1 is SGHAT and CDR2 is FQNNGV. This CDR3 comprises 14 residues. Trimming pared 1 base from V and 4 bases from J, leaving 10 bases between. The CDR3 sequence is CASSLGFTGTEAFF. CDR3 nucleotide sequence: TGTGCCAGCAGCTTAGGTTTCACAGGCACTGAAGCTTTCTTT.

The rearrangement joins TRBV9 to TRBJ1-2, with D possibly being TRBD1 (5 bases). Between the trimmed V and J ends, which lost 3 bases and 4 bases, there was a span of 13 bases. The CDR3 is 14 amino acids. Germline V gene data show CDR1 as SGDLS and CDR2 as YYNGEE. The CDR3 sequence: CASSAGGGAYGYTF. For the CDR3, the DNA is TGTGCCAGCAGCGCGGGGGGTGGGGCCTATGGCTACACCTTC.

The chain carries TRBV2 and TRBJ1-1; TRBD1 might be the D (5 bases). CDR1 and CDR2 from the germline V gene are SNHLY and FYNNEI. Trimming cost V 6 bases and J 7 bases, with 15 bases left between them. The CDR3 covers 13 residues. The CDR3, as DNA: TGTGCCAGCAGGGCAGGCAGGGTGGTTGAAGCTTTCTTT. Amino acids: CASRAGRVVEAFF.

This clone was counted once. The V and J genes are TRBV6-1 and TRBJ1-1, with D perhaps TRBD1 (6 bases). The CDR3 consists of 12 residues. The germline V and J ends were trimmed by 10 bases and 7 bases, with 16 bases remaining between them. Per the germline V gene, CDR1 is MNHNS and CDR2 is SASEGT. CDR3 nucleotides: TGTGCCACCAAAAATCAGGGGTATGAAGCTTTCTTT. This sequence encodes CATKNQGYEAFF.

V and J are TRBV6-1 and TRBJ2-7; weak D call: TRBD2 (5 bases). CDR1 and CDR2 (germline): MNHNS, SASEGT. This CDR3 contains 14 residues. Trimming left V 7 bases short and J 5 bases short, with 18 bases between. The CDR3, as DNA: TGTGCCAGCACCCAATACGGTATCGGGAACGAGCAGTACTTC. This encodes CASTQYGIGNEQYF.

This chain links TRBV21-1 with TRBJ2-6; the table's D gene call, TRBD1, was not cross checked with the DNA. TRBV21-1 corresponds to a pseudogene. The CDR3 length is 14 residues. The CDR3: CATTGISGANVLTF. CDR3 in DNA: TGTGCCACCACAGGGATTTCTGGGGCCAACGTCCTGACTTTC.

The chain couples TRBV6-1 to TRBJ2-6; 7 bases are shared with TRBD2. The CDR3 is made up of 20 amino acids. Germline trimming cut 6 bases from V and 4 bases from J; bases unmatched to any gene: 21. Germline V gene lookup returns CDR1 MNHNS and CDR2 SASEGT. CDR3 protein: CASSERVASGLGRGANVLTF. CDR3 coding DNA: TGTGCCAGCAGCGAAAGGGTGGCTAGCGGCTTGGGAAGGGGGGCCAACGTCCTGACTTTC.